A single sample is the source of the 13 T cell receptor beta chains below, sequenced in a study of CD8 T cells in ankylosing spondylitis. TCRdb used MiXCR to reprocess the 5' RACE reads, holding one entry per CDR3 protein. The table includes roughly 170,000 distinct CDR3 sequences, around 8.9% detected once. Sequenced input: blood, either unsorted or a sorted T cell fraction (not recorded which). Source of these receptors: a female donor with ankylosing spondylitis or in good health (not recorded which).

This clonotype was seen a handful of times. The chain combines TRBV20-1 with TRBJ1-1; D is unresolved. CDR1 and CDR2 from the germline V gene are DFQATT and SNEGSKA (reference sequence). The CDR3 totals 13 residues. Trimming left V 5 bases short and J 3 bases short, with 13 bases between. Here the CDR3 reads CSAFDGLYTEAFF. For the CDR3, the DNA is TGCAGTGCTTTTGACGGTCTGTACACTGAAGCTTTCTTT.

J is TRBJ1-6 and V is TRBV13, with TRBD1 as a possible D gene (5 bases). From germline, CDR1 is PRHDT and CDR2 FYEKMQ (reference sequence). The V gene lost 5 bases and the J gene lost 3 bases, with 11 bases spanning the gap. The CDR3 totals 15 residues. This chain's CDR3 is CASSGRGDYNSPLHF. The CDR3 DNA is TGTGCCAGCAGCGGTCGGGGGGACTATAATTCACCCCTCCACTTT. The full variable domain, rest sourced from reference TRBV13 and TRBJ1-6, is AAGVIQSPRHLIKEKRETATLKCYPIPRHDTVYWYQQGPGQDPQFLISFYEKMQSDKGSIPDRFSAQQFSDYHSELNMSSLELGDSALYFCASSGRGDYNSPLHFGNGTRLTVT.

This clonotype has more than one count but fewer than ten. V usage is TRBV25-1 and J usage is TRBJ2-7, with D unclear. The CDR3 spans 13 residues. The ends were cut back, 6 bases at V and 3 bases at J, with 12 bases in the middle. Germline V CDR1 and CDR2: MGHDK, SYGVNS. In nucleotides, the CDR3 is TGTGCCAGCAGCACCATCCCACGCTACGAGCAGTACTTC. Translating gives CASSTIPRYEQYF.

At least ten counts were recorded for this clonotype. The V gene is TRBV4-3, the J gene TRBJ2-3; possibly TRBD1 or TRBD2 for D (6 bases each). Trimming shortened V by 3 bases and J by 1 base, and 20 bases separated the two germline ends. The CDR3 has 18 amino acids. Germline V CDR1 and CDR2: LGHNA, YSLEER. In DNA form, the CDR3 reads TGCGCCAGCAGCCAGTTCGGGGGCAGGGAGTGGGGCACAGATACGCAGTATTTT. Translating it yields CASSQFGGREWGTDTQYF.

This chain links TRBV7-8 with TRBJ2-7; D perhaps matches TRBD1 (5 bases). The CDR3 totals 16 residues. V dropped 5 bases and J dropped 1 base, with 18 bases sitting between them. Germline CDR1 SGHVS, CDR2 FQNEAQ. The CDR3 reads CASSPQFDSASYEQYF. The CDR3 DNA sequence: TGTGCCAGCAGCCCCCAATTCGACAGTGCTTCCTACGAGCAGTACTTC.

This clonotype was found a few times. The genes are TRBV27 and TRBJ2-1; 7 bases are a match to TRBD2. Per germline, CDR1 MNHEY and CDR2 SMNVEV (reference sequence). The V segment lost 2 bases and the J segment 2 bases; nucleotides outside the gene matches: 3. The CDR3 spans 15 residues. CDR3 in amino acids: CASSLSGTAYNEQFF. As DNA, the CDR3 is TGTGCCAGCAGTTTAAGCGGGACGGCCTACAATGAGCAGTTCTTC.

This clonotype turned up a few times. The V and J genes are TRBV29-1 and TRBJ2-7; D is perhaps TRBD2 (7 bases). The CDR3 contains 14 residues. The germline V and J ends were trimmed by 3 bases and 3 bases, with 15 bases remaining between them. CDR1 and CDR2 (germline): SQVTM, ANQGSEA. The CDR3: CSVEGGGSDYEQYF. CDR3 bases: TGCAGCGTTGAGGGGGGCGGGAGTGACTACGAGCAGTACTTC.

The chain combines TRBV7-3 with TRBJ2-3; TRBD2 matches 8 bases. Germline CDR1 reads SGHTA; CDR2 reads FQGTGA. With V trimmed by 4 bases and J by 1 base, 4 bases remained unmatched. This CDR3 spans 15 amino acids. CDR3 residues: CASSSSGSRTDTQYF. The CDR3 DNA reads TGTGCCAGCAGCTCGAGCGGGAGCCGCACAGATACGCAGTATTTT.

This clonotype was recorded many times. The genes are TRBV28 and TRBJ1-2; D remains ambiguous. Trimming pared 2 bases from V and 8 bases from J, leaving 9 bases between. The CDR3 loop spans 12 amino acids. Germline V CDR1 and CDR2: MDHEN, SYDVKM. The CDR3: CASSLLGQGYTF. The CDR3, as DNA: TGTGCCAGCAGTTTACTCGGCCAGGGCTACACCTTC.

This clonotype showed up just a few times. This chain joins TRBV7-6 and TRBJ1-2, with D maybe TRBD1 (6 bases). V was clipped by 4 bases and J by 4 bases, with 16 bases between them. Germline assignment: CDR1 SGHVS and CDR2 FNYEAQ. The CDR3 covers 15 residues. The CDR3 DNA reads TGTGCCAGCAGCTCGGACAGCCCGAACCGCTATGGCTACACCTTC. It codes for CASSSDSPNRYGYTF.

CDR3 protein: CSASPSGRASSPYEQYF. The DNA for the CDR3 is TGCAGTGCTAGCCCTAGCGGGAGGGCCAGTAGTCCCTACGAGCAGTACTTC. The chain joins TRBV20-1 to TRBJ2-7; 12 nucleotides align to TRBD2. CDR3 size: 17 residues. Germline V gene sequence: CDR1 DFQATT, CDR2 SNEGSKA (reference sequence). V shed 3 bases and J 2 bases; nucleotides not matched to a gene: 11.

This clonotype has just a few counts. J is TRBJ1-1 and V is TRBV19; D unresolved. The CDR3 spans 11 residues. Germline lookup yields CDR1 LNHDA and CDR2 SQIVND (reference sequence). The V and J ends lost 3 bases and 8 bases respectively, with 7 bases between them. As DNA, the CDR3 is TGTGCCAGTAGTATTGGGGTCGAAGCTTTCTTT. Amino acids: CASSIGVEAFF.

This clonotype was seen ten or more times. The chain couples TRBV5-1 to TRBJ2-1; 7 nucleotides agree with TRBD2. The V and J ends lost 4 bases and 5 bases, in that order; junction bases with no gene match: 6. This CDR3 has 14 amino acids. Germline V CDR1 and CDR2: SGHRS, YFSETQ. The CDR3 nucleotides are TGCGCCAGCAGCACCGCGGGAGCCCACAATGAGCAGTTCTTC. Translating it yields CASSTAGAHNEQFF. The full variable domain, with the rest looked up from reference TRBV5-1 and TRBJ2-1, is KAGVTQTPRYLIKTRGQQVTLSCSPISGHRSVSWYQQTPGQGLQFLFEYFSETQRNKGNFPGRFSGRQFSNSRSEMNVSTLELGDSALYLCASSTAGAHNEQFFGPGTRLTVL.